This is a list of T cell receptor beta chains from one sample in a study of blood T cell repertoires in COVID-19. The method was immunoSEQ multiplex PCR; TCRdb's version includes in-frame clones alone and lacks a portion of them. The sample has about 230,000 clones, approximately 87% seen once. Sequenced input: peripheral blood. The receptors shown here come from a woman in her 70s with active or convalescent COVID-19. CDR3s include the opening cysteine and the closing phenylalanine or tryptophan. D genes are given only for firm matches. A clone size is listed for some rows: how often the clone was seen (once, few, many), or a class if it is expanded.

v_call	d_call	j_call	clone_size	cdr3_aa	cdr3_nt
TRBV2	TRBD2	TRBJ2-7	NA	CASSRLAGGGNEQYF	TGTGCCAGCAGTCGACTAGCGGGAGGAGGAAACGAGCAGTACTTC
TRBV3-1/TRBV3-2	TRBD1	TRBJ2-1	NA	CASSFDRARGEQFF	TGTGCCAGCAGCTTCGACAGGGCAAGAGGTGAGCAGTTCTTC
TRBV11-3	TRBD1	TRBJ1-3	once	CASSFGQGGNTIYF	TGTGCCAGCAGCTTCGGACAGGGAGGAAACACCATATATTTT
TRBV30	TRBD2	TRBJ2-1	NA	CAWSTSGGGREQFF	TGTGCCTGGAGTACCAGCGGGGGGGGACGTGAGCAGTTCTTC
TRBV11-3	TRBD1	TRBJ2-5	NA	CASSRGGGRVQETQYF	TGTGCCAGCAGCAGAGGGGGCGGGCGCGTCCAAGAGACCCAGTACTTC
TRBV7-6	NA	TRBJ1-6	NA	CASSYTNSPLHF	TGTGCCAGCAGTTACACTAATTCACCCCTCCACTTT
TRBV19	TRBD1	TRBJ2-7	few	CASSSRGRAGGDNYEQYF	TGTGCCAGTAGTTCAAGGGGCAGGGCAGGGGGCGACAACTACGAGCAGTACTTC
TRBV5-4	NA	TRBJ1-3	NA	CASSRGGFSGNTIYF	TGTGCCAGCAGTCGCGGGGGGTTCTCTGGAAACACCATATATTTT
TRBV30	NA	TRBJ1-4	NA	CAWSVYYTLDEKLFF	TGTGCCTGGAGTGTCTATTATACTCTGGATGAAAAACTGTTTTTT
TRBV5-1	TRBD1	TRBJ1-1	NA	CASSFTGAGNTEAFF	TGCGCCAGCAGCTTTACAGGGGCCGGGAACACTGAAGCTTTCTTT
TRBV19	NA	TRBJ1-3	NA	CASSMGTNTIYF	TGTGCCAGTAGTATGGGCACAAACACCATATATTTT
TRBV18	TRBD2	TRBJ2-3	NA	CASSRTSGTDTQYF	TGTGCCAGCTCACGGACTAGCGGCACAGATACGCAGTATTTT
TRBV7-2	NA	TRBJ1-5	few	CASSLGRQVANQPQHF	TGTGCCAGCAGCTTGGGGCGTCAGGTCGCCAATCAGCCCCAGCATTTT